This note documents a single TCR beta chain sequence. The antigen this receptor binds is unknown. Per-base quality was not reported, and no clone a single base away is much larger than it. The data derive from a study of identifying expanded T cells in peripheral blood (dated by TCRdb to about 2019). About the full investigation: Technical replicates were generated by sequencing separate aliquots of the same genomic DNA pool, and four replicates were compared pairwise.

Broader findings and caveats from the paper: It was expected by the authors that biological variance in healthy repertoires might increase further over much longer intervals, such as months to years. Both the number of clones called differentially abundant and the false-positive rate were significantly reduced by the beta-binomial model across all healthy-donor time intervals. Across all healthy donors, variance in clone template counts between approximately 2-week samples was found to increase significantly with total template count. Between technical replicates the binomial model flagged roughly 1.2 differentially abundant clones, whereas over around 2 weeks the binomial model flagged about 15 and over roughly four weeks around 20.

Reading from cysteine to phenylalanine, the CDR3 counts 17 amino acids. Only the CDR3 DNA stays, 51 bases, in frame from base 1. CDR1 and CDR2, per the germline V gene, are SGHAT and FQNNGV. The V end gives up 2 bases and the J end 3 bases, leaving 9 bases in the junction not matched to a gene. The immunoSEQ Assay, which relies on bias-controlled multiplex PCR amplification of genomic DNA, was used to profile TCRbeta CDR3 regions. Under the source paper's analysis protocol: To quantify the absolute abundance of each unique TCRbeta CDR3 region, the sequences were collapsed and filtered. Two models were used to test differential abundance: a binomial model (Fisher-equivalent) and a beta-binomial model that adds time-dependent variance fitted from healthy donors. Clones with fewer than 5 combined templates were removed, and a clone was called differentially abundant if the clone's Benjamini-Hochberg FDR was below 0.01. Using the form v = (b*log(k)+a)^2, the beta-binomial variance was modeled as a function of the total template count across the two samples. TCRdb's version of the immuneACCESS table is confined to in-frame rearrangements and falls short of the full clone set. An unresolved V gene accounts for under half of the shortfall where checked; the remainder is of unknown origin. V and J calls and clone size are copied from that table; D and trimming were computed from the DNA. Present in this sample are some 120,000 clones, roughly 84% of which were seen just once. Approximately 3% of the sample goes to the ten largest clones.

No immune events such as infections were documented for the healthy donors during the collection period. Healthy-donor blood repertoires served as a training cohort to calibrate time-dependent variance in a beta-binomial model of T-cell clone differential abundance. The training cohort comprised roughly ten healthy donors, 3 female and 7 male. On average the donors were approximately 42 years old, and their ages spanned about 29 to 65 years. Obtained from a commercial supplier, whole blood was collected from each healthy donor at three time points set two to three weeks apart. For immunosequencing, genomic DNA was extracted from unsorted whole blood.

The V and J segments used are TRBV11-2 and TRBJ2-1, with TRBD1 identical over 8 junction bases. The TCR comes from a person aged 18-70 years in good health. The sample consisted of blood. The CDR3 protein sequence reads: CASSLIGTGGSYNEQFF. The nucleotide sequence is given as TGTGCCAGCAGCTTAATAGGGACAGGAGGGAGCTACAATGAGCAGTTCTTC.